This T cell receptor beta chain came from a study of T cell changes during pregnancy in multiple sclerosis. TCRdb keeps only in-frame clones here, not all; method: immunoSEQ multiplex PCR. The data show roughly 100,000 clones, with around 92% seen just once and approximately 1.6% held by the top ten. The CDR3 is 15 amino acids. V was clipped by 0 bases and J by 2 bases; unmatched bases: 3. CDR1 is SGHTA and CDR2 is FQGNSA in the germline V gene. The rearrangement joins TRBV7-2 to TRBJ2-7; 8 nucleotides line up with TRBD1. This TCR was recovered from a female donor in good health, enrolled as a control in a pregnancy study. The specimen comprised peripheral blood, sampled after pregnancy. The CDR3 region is CASSLARGQAYEQYF. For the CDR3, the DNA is TGTGCCAGCAGCTTAGCGCGGGGACAGGCCTACGAGCAGTACTTC.